These 19 T cell receptor beta chains were sequenced from one sample in a study of cytomegalovirus exposure and HLA in healthy donors (dated by TCRdb to 2016 to 2017). Libraries were prepared through the immunoSEQ multiplex PCR assay. A mixture of 60 forward primers for TCR Vbeta segments and 13 reverse primers for TCR Jbeta segments was used in the multiplex PCR. TCRdb provides this immuneACCESS table in a form limited to in-frame rearrangements. Some clones are lacking; in checked studies, under half of them reflect an unresolved V gene, and why the rest are absent is not known. This sample lists under 200,000 clones; around 83% were detected once. The top ten clones comprise approximately 1% of the sample. Source material: PBMCs. Receptors were obtained from a girl aged 2-15 years in good health and CMV-seropositive.

The chain joins TRBV30 to TRBJ2-1, with 7 bases aligning to TRBD2. The CDR3 is 12 amino acids. Germline-derived CDR1 and CDR2 are GTSNPN and SVGIG (reference sequence). The V gene end was trimmed by 7 bases and the J gene end by 8 bases; junction bases not matched to a gene: 8. The CDR3, as DNA: TGTGCCTCAATACGGGCGGGAGATGAGCAGTTCTTC. Amino acid sequence: CASIRAGDEQFF.

This clone was counted once. V gene TRBV4-2 combines with J gene TRBJ2-3; D is unresolved. Germline V lookup: CDR1 LGHNA, CDR2 YNFKEQ. V lost 0 bases, J lost 6 bases, and 13 bases lay in between. This CDR3 region has 15 residues. The CDR3 region has the DNA TGTGCCAGCAGCCAAGATGGGTCGGCCGGGGATACGCAGTATTTT. It yields the protein CASSQDGSAGDTQYF.

The chain is built from TRBV2 and TRBJ1-3; TRBD1 might be the D (5 bases). V lost 3 bases to trimming and J lost 0 bases, with 6 bases between them. In germline, CDR1 is SNHLY, CDR2 FYNNEI. The CDR3 is 14 residues long. CDR3 bases: TGTGCCAGCAGTGACAGGGACTCTGGAAACACCATATATTTT. It specifies CASSDRDSGNTIYF.

The CDR3, as DNA: TGCGCCAGCAGCTTGTCTAGCGGGAGAATCCCTTACAATGAGCAGTTCTTC. Translated: CASSLSSGRIPYNEQFF. This chain links TRBV5-1 with TRBJ2-1; the match to TRBD2 covers 10 bases. The CDR3 length is 17 residues. From germline, CDR1 is SGHRS and CDR2 YFSETQ. The J segment lost 4 bases and the V segment lost 1 base, leaving 8 bases of the junction unmatched. Looking up the rest from reference TRBV5-1 and TRBJ2-1 gives the full variable domain: KAGVTQTPRYLIKTRGQQVTLSCSPISGHRSVSWYQQTPGQGLQFLFEYFSETQRNKGNFPGRFSGRQFSNSRSEMNVSTLELGDSALYLCASSLSSGRIPYNEQFFGPGTRLTVL.

The V gene is TRBV6-1, the J gene TRBJ2-4, with a weak D call TRBD1 (5 bases). The V gene lost 6 bases and the J gene lost 7 bases, with 13 bases spanning the gap. CDR1 and CDR2 from the germline V gene are MNHNS and SASEGT. This CDR3 has 13 amino acids. CDR3 sequence reads: CASSTDIANIQYF. Here the CDR3 DNA reads TGTGCCAGCAGCACGGACATCGCGAACATTCAGTACTTC.

V gene TRBV27 combines with J gene TRBJ2-3, with TRBD2 matching 10 bases. Trimming removed 6 bases from V and 1 base from J; junction bases left unmatched: 7. CDR3 size: 16 residues. CDR1 and CDR2 (germline): MNHEY, SMNVEV (reference sequence). This chain's CDR3 is CASRALAGGRTDTQYF. The CDR3 DNA reads as TGTGCCAGCAGAGCATTAGCGGGGGGTCGCACAGATACGCAGTATTTT.

This chain connects TRBV30 to TRBJ1-2, with 7 bases matching TRBD1. With V trimmed by 4 bases and J by 4 bases, 9 bases remained unmatched. The CDR3 has 14 residues. The germline V gene has CDR1 GTSNPN and CDR2 SVGIG (reference sequence). The CDR3 DNA reads TGTGCCTGGACCTACACAGGGGCCCTCTATGGCTACACCTTC. Protein: CAWTYTGALYGYTF.

V and J are TRBV6-5 and TRBJ2-7, with TRBD2 matching over 10 bases. This CDR3 region has 14 residues. The V and J ends lost 0 bases and 6 bases, in that order; junction bases with no gene match: 2. Germline assignment: CDR1 MNHEY and CDR2 SVGAGI. CDR3 sequence (DNA): TGTGCCAGCAGTTACTCGGCTAGCGGGGGCGAGCAGTACTTC. This codes for CASSYSASGGEQYF.

The chain employs TRBV5-1 and TRBJ2-5, with TRBD2 matching 7 bases. Germline V gene data show CDR1 as SGHRS and CDR2 as YFSETQ. J lost 2 bases, V lost 4 bases, and 8 bases had no gene match. The CDR3 loop spans 15 amino acids. The CDR3 DNA follows: TGCGCCAGCAGCCCTCAACTAGCGCTACAAGAGACCCAGTACTTC. Residues: CASSPQLALQETQYF.

The chain has TRBV27 and TRBJ2-5, with 7 positions matching TRBD2. This CDR3 region has 13 residues. The junction had 7 bases not matched to a gene; V was cut back by 5 bases and J by 7 bases. Germline CDR1 and CDR2: MNHEY and SMNVEV (reference sequence). CDR3 sequence reads: CASSPGGSGTQYF. CDR3 coding DNA: TGTGCCAGCAGTCCTGGCGGGAGTGGGACCCAGTACTTC.

This clone was detected a few times. The CDR3 loop is CASSPRQGTEAFF. The CDR3 region has the DNA TGCGCCAGCAGCCCGCGACAGGGGACCGAAGCTTTCTTT. The J gene is TRBJ1-1, the V gene TRBV4-1, with 8 bases matching TRBD1. The germline V gene has CDR1 MGHRA and CDR2 YSYEKL. The junction had 6 bases not matched to a gene; V was cut back by 4 bases and J by 8 bases. This CDR3 spans 13 amino acids.

The V call is TRBV30, the J call TRBJ2-7, with 11 bases aligning to TRBD1. The CDR3 is made up of 12 amino acids. CDR1 is GTSNPN, CDR2 SVGIG, per germline (reference sequence). With 8 bases clipped from V and 6 bases from J, the junction kept 6 bases outside the gene matches. CDR3 bases: TGTGCCCGGACGGACAGGGGGCCCGAGCAGTACTTC. As protein: CARTDRGPEQYF.

J is TRBJ2-5 and V is TRBV19; 10 bases align to TRBD2. CDR3 length: 13 residues. The ends lost 8 bases at V and 2 bases at J; junction bases unmatched: 2. Germline CDR1 and CDR2: LNHDA and SQIVND (reference sequence). The CDR3 here is CASLAGVQETQYF. In DNA, the CDR3 is TGTGCCAGTCTAGCGGGAGTACAAGAGACCCAGTACTTC.

J is TRBJ1-3 and V is TRBV30; the D gene is possibly TRBD1 (6 bases). The CDR3 runs 15 residues. V lost 5 bases, J lost 0 bases, and 14 bases lay in between. From germline, CDR1 is GTSNPN and CDR2 SVGIG (reference sequence). The CDR3 sequence is CAWGLGGLSGNTIYF. The CDR3 DNA reads as TGTGCCTGGGGGCTGGGGGGGCTCTCTGGAAACACCATATATTTT.

V gene TRBV30 combines with J gene TRBJ2-1; tentatively, D is TRBD2 (6 bases). Trimming took 0 bases from V and 6 from J, leaving 9 bases between them. Germline-derived CDR1 and CDR2 are GTSNPN and SVGIG (reference sequence). The CDR3 is made up of 13 amino acids. CDR3 loop: CAWSVGLSNEQFF. DNA of the CDR3: TGTGCCTGGAGTGTCGGACTATCCAATGAGCAGTTCTTC.

This chain links TRBV7-8 with TRBJ2-7, with TRBD1 identical over 7 bases. This CDR3 contains 13 residues. Germline V gene sequence: CDR1 SGHVS, CDR2 FQNEAQ. Trimming took 3 bases from V and 6 from J; bases not matched to a gene: 5. The DNA for the CDR3 is TGTGCCAGCAGCTTCCGGACAGGTCGCGAGCAGTACTTC. It encodes CASSFRTGREQYF.

This rearrangement joins TRBV28 to TRBJ1-2; no clear D gene. CDR3 length equals 13 residues. The germline V gene has CDR1 MDHEN and CDR2 SYDVKM. The V and J ends lost 9 bases and 5 bases respectively, with 16 bases between them. The CDR3 region is CASDSTETYGYTF. For the CDR3, the DNA is TGTGCCAGTGATTCGACGGAGACTTATGGCTACACCTTC.

J is TRBJ2-7 and V is TRBV15; 9 nucleotides line up with TRBD2. This CDR3 has 16 residues. V was clipped by 0 bases and J by 3 bases; unmatched bases: 6. Per germline, CDR1 LNHNV and CDR2 YYDKDF (reference sequence). This CDR3 is CATSRDGAGGRYEQYF. CDR3 nucleotides: TGTGCCACCAGCAGAGACGGAGCGGGAGGTCGCTACGAGCAGTACTTC.

The count of this clone is one. CDR3 DNA sequence: TGTGCCAGCAGCCAATCTAGCGGGAGGTTTGGAGATACGCAGTATTTT. It codes for CASSQSSGRFGDTQYF. The V gene is TRBV4-2, the J gene TRBJ2-3; 11 bases match TRBD2. Trimming cost V 2 bases and J 5 bases; bases outside gene matches: 6. Germline-derived CDR1 and CDR2 are LGHNA and YNFKEQ. The CDR3 sequence is 16 residues long.